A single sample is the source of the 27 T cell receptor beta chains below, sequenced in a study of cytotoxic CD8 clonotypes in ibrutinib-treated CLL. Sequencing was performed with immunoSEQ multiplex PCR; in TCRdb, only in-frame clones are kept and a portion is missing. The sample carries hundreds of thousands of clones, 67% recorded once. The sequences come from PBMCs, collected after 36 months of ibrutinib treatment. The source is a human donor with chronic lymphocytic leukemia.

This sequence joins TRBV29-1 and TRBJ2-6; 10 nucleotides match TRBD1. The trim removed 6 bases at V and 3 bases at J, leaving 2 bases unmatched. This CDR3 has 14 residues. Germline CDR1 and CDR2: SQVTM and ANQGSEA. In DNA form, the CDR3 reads TGCAGCGTGACAGGGGGCCGTGGGGCCAACGTCCTGACTTTC. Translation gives CSVTGGRGANVLTF.

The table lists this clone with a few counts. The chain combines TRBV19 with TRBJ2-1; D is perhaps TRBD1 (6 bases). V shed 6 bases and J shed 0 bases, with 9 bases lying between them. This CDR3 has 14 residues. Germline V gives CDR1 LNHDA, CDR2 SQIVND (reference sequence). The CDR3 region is CASSPRGSYNEQFF. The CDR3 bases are TGTGCCAGTAGCCCCAGGGGCTCCTACAATGAGCAGTTCTTC.

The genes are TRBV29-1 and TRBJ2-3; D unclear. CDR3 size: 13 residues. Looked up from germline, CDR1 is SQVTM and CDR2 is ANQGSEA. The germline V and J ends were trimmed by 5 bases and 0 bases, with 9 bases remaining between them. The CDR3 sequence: CSVSSSSTDTQYF. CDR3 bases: TGCAGCGTTTCTTCCTCAAGCACAGATACGCAGTATTTT.

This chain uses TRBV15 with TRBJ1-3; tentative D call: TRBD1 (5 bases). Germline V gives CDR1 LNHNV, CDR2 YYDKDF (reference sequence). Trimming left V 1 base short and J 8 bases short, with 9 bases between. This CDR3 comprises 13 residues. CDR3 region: CATSRAGRDTIYF. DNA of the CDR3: TGTGCCACCAGCAGAGCAGGGCGGGACACCATATATTTT.

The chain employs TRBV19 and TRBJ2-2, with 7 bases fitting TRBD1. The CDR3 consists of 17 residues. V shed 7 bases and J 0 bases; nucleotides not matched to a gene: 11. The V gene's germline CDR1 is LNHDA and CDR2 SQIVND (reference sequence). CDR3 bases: TGTGCCAGTACCTTAACAGGGGCCGGCTCGAACACCGGGGAGCTGTTTTTT. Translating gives CASTLTGAGSNTGELFF.

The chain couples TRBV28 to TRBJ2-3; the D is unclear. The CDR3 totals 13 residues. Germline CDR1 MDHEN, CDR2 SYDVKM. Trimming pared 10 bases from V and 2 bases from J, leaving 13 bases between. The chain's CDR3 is CANARRNTDTQYF. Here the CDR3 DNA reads TGTGCCAACGCTAGGCGGAACACAGATACGCAGTATTTT.

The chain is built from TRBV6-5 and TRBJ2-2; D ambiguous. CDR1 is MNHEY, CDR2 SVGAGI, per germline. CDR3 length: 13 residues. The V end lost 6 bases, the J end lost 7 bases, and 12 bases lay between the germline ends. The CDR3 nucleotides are TGTGCCAGCAGCCCGAGCTGGGGCGGGGAGCTGTTTTTT. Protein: CASSPSWGGELFF.

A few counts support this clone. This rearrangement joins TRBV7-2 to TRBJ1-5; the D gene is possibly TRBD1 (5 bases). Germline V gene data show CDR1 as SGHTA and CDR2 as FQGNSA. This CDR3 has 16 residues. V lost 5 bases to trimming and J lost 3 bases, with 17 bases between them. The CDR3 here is CASSHTGTGFNQPQHF. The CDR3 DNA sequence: TGTGCCAGCAGCCATACCGGGACGGGGTTCAATCAGCCCCAGCATTTT. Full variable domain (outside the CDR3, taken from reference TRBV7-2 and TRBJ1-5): GAGVSQSPSNKVTEKGKDVELRCDPISGHTALYWYRQSLGQGLEFLIYFQGNSAPDKSGLPSDRFSAERTGGSVSTLTIQRTQQEDSAVYLCASSHTGTGFNQPQHFGDGTRLSIL.

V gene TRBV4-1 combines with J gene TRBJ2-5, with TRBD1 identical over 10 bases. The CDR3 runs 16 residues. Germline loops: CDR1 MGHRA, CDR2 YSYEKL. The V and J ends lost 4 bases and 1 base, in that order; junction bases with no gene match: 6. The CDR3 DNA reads TGCGCCAGCAGCCCAGAGGGGACAGGGGCCCAAGAGACCCAGTACTTC. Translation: CASSPEGTGAQETQYF.

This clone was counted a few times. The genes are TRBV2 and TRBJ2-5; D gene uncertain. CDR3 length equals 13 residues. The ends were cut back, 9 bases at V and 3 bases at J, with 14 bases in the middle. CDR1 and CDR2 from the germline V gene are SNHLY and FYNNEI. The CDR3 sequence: CASTTEQKETQYF. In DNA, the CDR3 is TGTGCCAGTACTACAGAGCAGAAAGAGACCCAGTACTTC.

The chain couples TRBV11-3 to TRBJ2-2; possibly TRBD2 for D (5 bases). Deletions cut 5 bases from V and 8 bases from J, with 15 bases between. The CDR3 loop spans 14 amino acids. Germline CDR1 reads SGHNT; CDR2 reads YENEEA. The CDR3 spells CASSPQRRGGELFF. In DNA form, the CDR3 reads TGTGCCAGCAGCCCCCAGCGGAGAGGTGGGGAGCTGTTTTTT.

The DNA for the CDR3 is TGCAGCGTTGAGGGACTAGCGGCTTCAAATGAGCAGTTCTTC. Protein: CSVEGLAASNEQFF. The J gene is TRBJ2-1, the V gene TRBV29-1; TRBD2 matches 11 bases. CDR3 length: 14 residues. V lost 3 bases and J lost 7; bases outside the gene matches: 5. Germline V lookup: CDR1 SQVTM, CDR2 ANQGSEA.

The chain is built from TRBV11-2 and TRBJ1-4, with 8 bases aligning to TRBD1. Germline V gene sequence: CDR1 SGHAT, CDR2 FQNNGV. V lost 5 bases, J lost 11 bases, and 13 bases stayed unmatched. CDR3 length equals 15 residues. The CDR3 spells CASSRTTNRGNKLFF. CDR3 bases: TGTGCCAGCAGCCGAACTACAAACAGGGGGAATAAACTGTTTTTT.

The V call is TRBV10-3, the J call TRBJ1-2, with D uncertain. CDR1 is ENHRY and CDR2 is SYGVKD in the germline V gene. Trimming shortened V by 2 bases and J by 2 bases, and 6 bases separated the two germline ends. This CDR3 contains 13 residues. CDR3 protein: CAISEVVNYGYTF. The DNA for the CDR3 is TGTGCCATCAGTGAGGTTGTCAACTATGGCTACACCTTC.

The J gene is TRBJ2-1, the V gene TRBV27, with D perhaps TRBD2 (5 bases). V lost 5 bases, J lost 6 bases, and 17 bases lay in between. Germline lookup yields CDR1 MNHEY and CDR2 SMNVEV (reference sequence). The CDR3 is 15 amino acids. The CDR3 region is CASSPHSVPINEQFF. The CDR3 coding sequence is TGTGCCAGCAGTCCCCATAGCGTTCCAATCAATGAGCAGTTCTTC.

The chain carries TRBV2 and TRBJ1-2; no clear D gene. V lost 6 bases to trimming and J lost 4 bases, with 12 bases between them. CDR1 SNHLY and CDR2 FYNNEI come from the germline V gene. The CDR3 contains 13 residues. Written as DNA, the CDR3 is TGTGCCAGCAGAAGCTGGGGTATCTATGGCTACACCTTC. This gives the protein CASRSWGIYGYTF.

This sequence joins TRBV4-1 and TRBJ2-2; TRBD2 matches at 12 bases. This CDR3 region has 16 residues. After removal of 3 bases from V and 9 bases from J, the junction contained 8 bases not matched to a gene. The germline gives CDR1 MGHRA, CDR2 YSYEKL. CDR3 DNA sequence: TGCGCCAGCAGCCACGCCGCTAGCGGGGGGGTTAGGGAGCTGTTTTTT. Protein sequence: CASSHAASGGVRELFF.

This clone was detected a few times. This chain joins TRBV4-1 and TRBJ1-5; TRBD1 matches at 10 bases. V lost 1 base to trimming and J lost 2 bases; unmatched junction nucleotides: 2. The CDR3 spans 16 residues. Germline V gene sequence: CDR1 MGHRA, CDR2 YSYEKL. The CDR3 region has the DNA TGCGCCAGCAGCCAAGGGACAGGGGGGGGCAATCAGCCCCAGCATTTT. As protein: CASSQGTGGGNQPQHF.

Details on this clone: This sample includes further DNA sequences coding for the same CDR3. The CDR3 sequence: CSAGTPYEQYF. DNA of the CDR3: TGCAGTGCTGGGACCCCCTACGAGCAGTACTTC. The chain uses TRBV20-1 and TRBJ2-7; D is tentatively TRBD1 or TRBD2 (5 bases each). Looked up from germline, CDR1 is DFQATT and CDR2 is SNEGSKA (reference sequence). The V end lost 5 bases, the J end lost 2 bases, and 7 bases lay between the germline ends. The CDR3 consists of 11 residues.

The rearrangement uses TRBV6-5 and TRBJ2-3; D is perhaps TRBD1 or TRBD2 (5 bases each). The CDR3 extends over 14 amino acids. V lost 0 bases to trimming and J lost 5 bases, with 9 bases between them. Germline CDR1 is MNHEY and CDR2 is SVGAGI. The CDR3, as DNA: TGTGCCAGCAGTTACTCTTTGGGACGAGATACGCAGTATTTT. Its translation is CASSYSLGRDTQYF.

The CDR3 coding sequence is TGTGCCAGCAGCAGCGACAGGGTTTACGAGCAGTACTTC. Encoded protein: CASSSDRVYEQYF. J is TRBJ2-7 and V is TRBV5-4; 7 bases are a match to TRBD1. The trim removed 4 bases at V and 4 bases at J, leaving 5 bases unmatched. The CDR3 covers 13 residues. Germline V gene lookup returns CDR1 SGHNT and CDR2 YYREEE (reference sequence).

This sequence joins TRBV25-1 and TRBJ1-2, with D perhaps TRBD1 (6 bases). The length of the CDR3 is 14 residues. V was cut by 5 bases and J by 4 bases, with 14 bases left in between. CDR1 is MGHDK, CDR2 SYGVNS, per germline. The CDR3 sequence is CASSSDSLGYGYTF. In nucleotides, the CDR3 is TGTGCCAGCAGTTCGGACAGTCTGGGCTATGGCTACACCTTC.

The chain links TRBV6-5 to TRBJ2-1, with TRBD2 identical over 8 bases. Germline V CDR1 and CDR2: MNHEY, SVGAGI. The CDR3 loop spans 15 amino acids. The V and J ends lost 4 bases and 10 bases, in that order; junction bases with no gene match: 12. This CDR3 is CASSLSGSPAGEQFF. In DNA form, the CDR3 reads TGTGCCAGCAGTTTGAGCGGGAGCCCTGCCGGGGAGCAGTTCTTC.

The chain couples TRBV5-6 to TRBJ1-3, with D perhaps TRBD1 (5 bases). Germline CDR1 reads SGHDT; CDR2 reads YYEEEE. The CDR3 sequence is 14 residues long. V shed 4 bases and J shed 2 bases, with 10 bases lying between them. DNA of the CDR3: TGTGCCAGCAGCCCCAGGGTGGCTGGAAACACCATATATTTT. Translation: CASSPRVAGNTIYF.

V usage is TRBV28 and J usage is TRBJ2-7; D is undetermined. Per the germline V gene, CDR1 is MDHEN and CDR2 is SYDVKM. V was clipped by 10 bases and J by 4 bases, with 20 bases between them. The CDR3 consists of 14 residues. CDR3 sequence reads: CATWTGRGRYEQYF. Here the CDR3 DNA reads TGTGCCACCTGGACCGGTCGCGGAAGATACGAGCAGTACTTC. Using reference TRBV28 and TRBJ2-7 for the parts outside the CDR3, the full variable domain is DVKVTQSSRYLVKRTGEKVFLECVQDMDHENMFWYRQDPGLGLRLIYFSYDVKMKEKGDIPEGYSVSREKKERFSLILESASTNQTSMYLCATWTGRGRYEQYFGPGTRLTVT.

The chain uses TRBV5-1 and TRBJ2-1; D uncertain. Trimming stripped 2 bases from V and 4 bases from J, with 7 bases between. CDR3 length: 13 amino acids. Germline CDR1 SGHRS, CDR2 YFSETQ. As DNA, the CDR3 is TGCGCCAGCAGCTTAGTCCAGTACAATGAGCAGTTCTTC. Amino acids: CASSLVQYNEQFF.

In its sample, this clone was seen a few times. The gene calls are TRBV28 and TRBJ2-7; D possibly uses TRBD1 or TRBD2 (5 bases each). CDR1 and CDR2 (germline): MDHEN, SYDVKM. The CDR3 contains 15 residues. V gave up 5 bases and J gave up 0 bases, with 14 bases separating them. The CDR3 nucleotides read TGTGCCAGCAGTCCCGGGACGTGGAACTCCTACGAGCAGTACTTC. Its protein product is CASSPGTWNSYEQYF.